This TCR beta chain was sequenced during a study of T cell repertoires in cytomegalovirus infection. About the study: Recently identified HLA-C-restricted CMV epitopes and well-studied HLA-B-restricted CMV epitopes were used by the study. Both a matching HLA type and CMV infection were indicated by public TCR beta signatures.

Per germline, CDR1 MNHNS and CDR2 SASEGT. The CDR3 contains 14 residues. Trimming stripped 7 bases from V and 4 bases from J, with 14 bases between. Study findings and constraints: Identification of carriers of CMV plus the relevant HLA was achieved through cumulative public TCR beta family frequency. HLA-C-restricted CMV clonotypes gave the most frequent clonotype in two of eight donors.

A word on this clonotype: Its antigen remains unidentified.

TCRdb analysed the reads with MiXCR anew, one entry per CDR3 protein. In the table there are about 830,000 distinct CDR3 sequences, less than 35% of which are singletons. This clonotype was sampled from a human donor in good health (CMV status not recorded). Some clones in this sample may be carry-over from other donors' samples. The rearrangement joins TRBV6-1 to TRBJ2-1; no definite D call. Specimen: cultured CD8+ T cells from PBMCs, collected from culture after CMV antigen stimulation. The CDR3: CASNQERSYNEQFF. The CDR3 DNA follows: TGTGCCAGCAATCAGGAGCGCTCTTACAATGAGCAGTTCTTC.